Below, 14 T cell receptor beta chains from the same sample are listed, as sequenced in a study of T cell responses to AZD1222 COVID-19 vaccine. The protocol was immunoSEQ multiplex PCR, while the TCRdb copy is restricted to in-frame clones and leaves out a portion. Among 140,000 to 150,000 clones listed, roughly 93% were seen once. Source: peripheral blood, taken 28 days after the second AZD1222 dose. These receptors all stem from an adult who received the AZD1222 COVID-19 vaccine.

This chain's CDR3 is CASSYLSVVGTEAFF. The DNA for the CDR3 is TGTGCCAGCAGTTACCTCTCGGTTGTGGGGACTGAAGCTTTCTTT. The chain employs TRBV6-2 or TRBV6-3 and TRBJ1-1; D is uncertain. Trimming cost V 2 bases and J 5 bases, with 15 bases left between them. Germline CDR1 is MNHEY and CDR2 is SVGEGT. The CDR3 sequence is 15 residues long.

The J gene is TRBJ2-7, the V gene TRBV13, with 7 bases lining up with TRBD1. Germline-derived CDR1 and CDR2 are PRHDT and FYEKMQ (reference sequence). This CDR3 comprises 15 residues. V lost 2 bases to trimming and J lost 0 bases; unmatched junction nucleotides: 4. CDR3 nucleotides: TGTGCCAGCAGCTTACGAGGACAGGTCTCCTACGAGCAGTACTTC. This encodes CASSLRGQVSYEQYF.

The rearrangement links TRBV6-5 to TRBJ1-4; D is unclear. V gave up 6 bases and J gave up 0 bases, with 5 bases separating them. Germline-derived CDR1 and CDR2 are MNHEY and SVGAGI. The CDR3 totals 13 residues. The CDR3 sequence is CASRLTTNEKLFF. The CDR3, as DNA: TGTGCCAGCAGACTTACAACTAATGAAAAACTGTTTTTT.

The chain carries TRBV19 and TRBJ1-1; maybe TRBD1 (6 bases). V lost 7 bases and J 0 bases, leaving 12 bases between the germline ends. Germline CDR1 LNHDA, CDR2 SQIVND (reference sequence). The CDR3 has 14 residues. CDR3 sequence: CASTSNRVNTEAFF. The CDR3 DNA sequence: TGTGCCAGTACCTCAAACAGGGTGAACACTGAAGCTTTCTTT.

CDR3 protein: CASSARVMNTEAFF. DNA for the CDR3: TGTGCCAGCAGTGCCAGGGTGATGAACACTGAAGCTTTCTTT. The chain is built from TRBV2 and TRBJ1-1; a possible D gene is TRBD1 (5 bases). Germline CDR1 is SNHLY and CDR2 is FYNNEI. V was pared by 4 bases and J by 0 bases, with 9 bases between. This CDR3 region has 14 residues.

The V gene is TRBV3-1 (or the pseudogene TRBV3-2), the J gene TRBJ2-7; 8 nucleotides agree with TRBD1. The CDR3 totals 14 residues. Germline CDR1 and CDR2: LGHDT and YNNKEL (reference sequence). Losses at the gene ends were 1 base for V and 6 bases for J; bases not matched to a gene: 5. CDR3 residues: CASSQGGQGAEQYF. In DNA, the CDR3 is TGTGCCAGCAGCCAAGGTGGGCAGGGGGCCGAGCAGTACTTC.

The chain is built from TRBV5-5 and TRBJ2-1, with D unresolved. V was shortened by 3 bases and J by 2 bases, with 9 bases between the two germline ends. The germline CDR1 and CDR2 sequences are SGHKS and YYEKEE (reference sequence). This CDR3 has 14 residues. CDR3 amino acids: CASSYSPTYNEQFF. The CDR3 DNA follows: TGTGCCAGCAGCTATTCACCAACCTACAATGAGCAGTTCTTC.

CDR3 sequence: CASSQTILAYNSPLHF. The CDR3 bases are TGTGCCAGCAGCCAAACCATACTGGCCTATAATTCACCCCTCCACTTT. The V call is TRBV7-6, the J call TRBJ1-6; the D is unclear. Germline CDR1 is SGHVS and CDR2 is FNYEAQ. Trimming pared 5 bases from V and 2 bases from J, leaving 13 bases between. The CDR3 is made up of 16 amino acids.

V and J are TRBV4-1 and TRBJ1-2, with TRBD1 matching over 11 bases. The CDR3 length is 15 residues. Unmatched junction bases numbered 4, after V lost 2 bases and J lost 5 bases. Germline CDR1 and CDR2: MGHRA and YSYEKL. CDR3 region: CASSQTGQGAYGYTF. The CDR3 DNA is TGCGCCAGCAGCCAAACTGGACAGGGGGCATATGGCTACACCTTC.

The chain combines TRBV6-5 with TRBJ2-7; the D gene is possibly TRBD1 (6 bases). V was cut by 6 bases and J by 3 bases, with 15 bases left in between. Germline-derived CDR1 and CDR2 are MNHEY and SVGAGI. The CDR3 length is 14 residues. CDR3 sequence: CASSPEDSYYEQYF. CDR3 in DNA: TGTGCCAGCAGCCCCGAGGACAGCTACTACGAGCAGTACTTC.

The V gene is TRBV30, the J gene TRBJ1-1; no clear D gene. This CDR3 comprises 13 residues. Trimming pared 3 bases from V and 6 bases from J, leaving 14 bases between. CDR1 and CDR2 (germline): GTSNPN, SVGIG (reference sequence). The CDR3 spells CAWSRTIQPEAFF. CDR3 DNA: TGTGCCTGGAGCCGGACGATACAGCCTGAAGCTTTCTTT.

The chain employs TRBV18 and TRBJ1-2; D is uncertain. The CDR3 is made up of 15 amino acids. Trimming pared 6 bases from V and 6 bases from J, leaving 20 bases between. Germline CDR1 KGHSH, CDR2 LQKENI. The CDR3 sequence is CASSRRMPPSDGYTF. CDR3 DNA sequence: TGTGCCAGCTCCCGACGGATGCCCCCCTCAGATGGCTACACCTTC.

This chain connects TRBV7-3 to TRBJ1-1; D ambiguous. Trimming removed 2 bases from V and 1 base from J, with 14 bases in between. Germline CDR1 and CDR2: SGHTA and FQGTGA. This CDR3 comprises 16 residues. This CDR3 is CASSLYSAGGNTEAFF. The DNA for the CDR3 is TGTGCCAGCAGCTTATACTCGGCAGGTGGGAACACTGAAGCTTTCTTT.

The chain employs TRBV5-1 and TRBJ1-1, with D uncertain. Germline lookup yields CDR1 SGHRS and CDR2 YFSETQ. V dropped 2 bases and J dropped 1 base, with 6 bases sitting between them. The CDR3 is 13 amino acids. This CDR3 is CASSFDPNTEAFF. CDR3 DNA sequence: TGCGCCAGCAGCTTCGACCCGAACACTGAAGCTTTCTTT. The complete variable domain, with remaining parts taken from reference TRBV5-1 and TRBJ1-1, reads KAGVTQTPRYLIKTRGQQVTLSCSPISGHRSVSWYQQTPGQGLQFLFEYFSETQRNKGNFPGRFSGRQFSNSRSEMNVSTLELGDSALYLCASSFDPNTEAFFGQGTRLTVV.